This T cell receptor beta chain was identified during a study of blood T cells in healthy people across ages (dated by TCRdb to between 2015 and 2016). Regarding the research as a whole: In model experiments, roughly one uniquely barcoded TCR beta cDNA molecule per two T cells was captured by template switching. Using the same blood draw, the study looked at two additional independent replicas of 1 million unique cDNA reads for two donors, one aged 18 to 29 and the other aged 80 or older. To avoid experimental bias, donors of different ages were randomly spread across the sequencing lanes. Age-related changes in TCR beta repertoire diversity were measured in the study by deep sequencing normalized with unique cDNA molecular identifiers. The donors were divided into four age groups: young (average around 15 years), middle-aged (over 35), aged (about 61) and long-lived (more than 75).

Library generation was performed with 5' RACE. These reads were obtained on an Illumina HiSeq 2500. The second PCR ran for about 6 to 12 cycles and used a J-beta primer mix along with a sample-barcoded 5' primer. Each TCR beta cDNA molecule received a unique molecular identifier from a template-switch 5' adaptor carrying 12 random nucleotides. Each sample yielded at least 3 million CDR3-containing paired-end reads. The Mint cDNA synthesis kit, primed by a TRBC-specific oligonucleotide, was used to synthesize first-strand cDNA from all RNA. After uracil-DNA glycosylase treatment, a first 18-cycle PCR used universal primers M1SS and BC2_uni_R on all cDNA. Per the original workflow: For normalization, 1 million high-quality reads, each with a distinct molecular identifier, were randomly selected from each sample. Reads with shared molecular identifiers were discarded instead of being binned into consensus sequences. MiTCR, run with a Q25 quality threshold and the strictest error-elimination algorithm, handled CDR3 identification, clonotype clustering and error correction. A nonparametric unseen species model with Euler transformation was used to estimate lower-bound total TCR beta diversity. TCRdb reprocessed the public reads (quality trimming at Q25 with fastp, clone calling with MiXCR) and kept in-frame beta chains. Merged by CDR3 protein, the rows form single entries marked with the most common genes and DNA. TCRdb, not the authors, supplied the V and J calls. Across this sample there are about 580,000 distinct CDR3 sequences, with roughly 48% seen only once. Roughly 25% of the sample lies in the top ten.

What the authors observed across the whole study: Donor CMV infection status was unknown, potentially confounding age-related changes in expanded clonotypes. The long-lived group showed more naive CD4+ T cells, fewer expanded clones and increased TCR diversity than the aged group, suggesting age selection. Estimates of total diversity based on one million sequenced T cells were regarded as lower bounds and as underestimates. Since profiling was done on bulk unsorted PBMCs, naive and antigen-experienced compartments could not be conclusively compared. As age increased, observed TCR beta diversity per million T cells dropped in a roughly linear way, and a significant reduction was already evident by age about 40. A strong correlation was found between observed TCR beta diversity and the percentage of naive T cells measured by flow cytometry.

CDR1 SGDLS and CDR2 YYNGEE are derived from the germline V gene. There are 14 amino acids in the CDR3, from cysteine to phenylalanine inclusive. Only the CDR3 DNA stays, 42 bases, in frame from base 1. Trimming takes 6 bases off V and 2 bases off J; junction bases not matched to a gene: 4. In the case of this clonotype: Its antigen is not yet known. No base quality information exists; no much larger clone differs at one position.

Systemically healthy Caucasian individuals from Russia, about 38 in total and aged about 6 to 95 years, were included as donors. Roughly 9.5 milliliters of peripheral blood were drawn from each donor into EDTA-treated Vacutainer tubes. Ficoll-Paque density-gradient centrifugation was used to isolate PBMCs, with at least 6.5 million per sample. Total RNA was extracted from PBMCs with Trizol reagent, with at least 5.5 micrograms obtained per sample. The percentages of naive CD45RAhigh/CD27high T cells were determined by flow cytometry on a PBMC aliquot from every donor. The sequencing input was blood. This chain joins TRBV9 to TRBJ1-3; 8 middle bases align to TRBD1. The sequence was collected from an elderly man in good health. The CDR3 in this case is CASTSDRAGNTIYF. The nucleotide sequence reads TGTGCCAGCACCTCGGACAGGGCTGGAAACACCATATATTTT.